This T cell receptor (beta chain) was found in a study of T cell responses to AZD1222 COVID-19 vaccine. Trimming at V came to 3 bases and at J to 7 bases, leaving 10 bases not matched to a gene. Per the germline V gene, CDR1 is SGHTA and CDR2 is FQGNSA. This CDR3 region has 15 residues. Regarding the study as a whole: Spike was spanned by vaccine-associated CD4 TCRs, which were dominant at 160-218 and 743-854. Two AZD1222 doses significantly raised spike-specific TCR breadth and depth over controls. Without day 14 samples, only post-peak T cell repertoires were studied. Targets within unmutated variant regions were reportedly found for nearly half of spike-specific TCRs.

With respect to this clone: Its antigen is not identified.

The data were produced by immunoSEQ multiplex PCR, yet TCRdb's version contains in-frame clones alone and is incomplete. The sample yields under 200,000 clones, around 89% seen once. The source was peripheral blood, collected 28 days after the second AZD1222 dose. The chain links TRBV7-2 to TRBJ1-2, with 8 bases matching TRBD1. The receptor was derived from an adult who received the AZD1222 COVID-19 vaccine. CDR3 loop: CASSFYRQGPAGYTF. The DNA for the CDR3 is TGTGCCAGCAGCTTCTACCGACAGGGGCCAGCTGGCTACACCTTC. Full variable domain (rest looked up from reference TRBV7-2 and TRBJ1-2): GAGVSQSPSNKVTEKGKDVELRCDPISGHTALYWYRQSLGQGLEFLIYFQGNSAPDKSGLPSDRFSAERTGGSVSTLTIQRTQQEDSAVYLCASSFYRQGPAGYTFGSGTRLTVV.